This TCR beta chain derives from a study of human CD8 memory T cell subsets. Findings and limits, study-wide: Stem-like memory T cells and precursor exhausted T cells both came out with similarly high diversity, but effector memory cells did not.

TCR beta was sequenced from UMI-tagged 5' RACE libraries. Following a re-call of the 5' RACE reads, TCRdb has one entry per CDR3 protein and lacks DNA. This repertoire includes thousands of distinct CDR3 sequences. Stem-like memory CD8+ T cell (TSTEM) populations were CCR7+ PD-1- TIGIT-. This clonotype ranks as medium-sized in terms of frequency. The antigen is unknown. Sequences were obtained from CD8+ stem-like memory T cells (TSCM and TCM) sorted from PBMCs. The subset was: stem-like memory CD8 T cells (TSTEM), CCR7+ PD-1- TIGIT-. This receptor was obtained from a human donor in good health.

The CDR3 loop is CSASGRFNEQFF. J is TRBJ2-1 and V is TRBV20-1; as DNA is missing, the TRBD2 call by TCRdb cannot be tested. This CDR3 is 12 amino acids long. Germline-derived CDR1 and CDR2 are DFQATT and SNEGSKA (reference sequence).